This entry describes one T cell receptor (beta chain). Its specificity is not known. This CDR3 is built from 13 residues. Germline CDR1 is GTSNPN and CDR2 is SVGIG (reference sequence). This specimen comes from a study of Tregs in tolerant kidney transplant recipients. Assay used: immunoSEQ multiplex PCR; TCRdb lists only in-frame clones, some missing. The sample consists of about 240,000 clones, 80% to 85% of them appearing once. Study conclusions and caveats: Activated donor B cell expansion appeared to reveal the most relevant donor-specific TCRbeta repertoire.

The chain links TRBV30 to TRBJ2-7; the D call may be TRBD1 or TRBD2 (5 bases each). Specimen: CD4+ T cells from blood. This receptor was identified in a human donor in good health. For the CDR3, the DNA is TGTGCTCGGAACGGGGCAGCCCGCGGCGAGCAGTACTTC. It translates to CARNGAARGEQYF.